The 21 T cell receptor beta chains below were found in one sample sequenced in a study of control samples from healthy donors and cancer patients. TCRdb's table, derived via immunoSEQ multiplex PCR, lists solely in-frame clones and lacks some. The sample yields about 140,000 clones, about 91% seen once. Sequencing was carried out using blood. Receptors were obtained from a man aged 18 to 29 in good health.

The rearrangement uses TRBV28 and TRBJ2-1; 13 positions agree with TRBD2. J lost 8 bases, V lost 9 bases, and 19 bases had no gene match. CDR3 length: 18 amino acids. CDR1 and CDR2 (germline): MDHEN, SYDVKM. The CDR3 is CARKVLTPGTSGKDEQFF. In DNA form, the CDR3 reads TGTGCCAGGAAGGTACTCACCCCCGGGACTAGCGGGAAAGATGAGCAGTTCTTC.

The V and J genes are TRBV15 and TRBJ1-4; 7 bases map to TRBD1. The CDR3 is 14 residues long. Trimming removed 1 base from V and 6 bases from J; junction bases left unmatched: 2. CDR1 is LNHNV, CDR2 YYDKDF, per germline (reference sequence). CDR3 residues: CATSRVRGYEKLFF. The CDR3 DNA reads as TGTGCCACCAGCAGAGTCAGGGGGTATGAAAAACTGTTTTTT.

The chain links TRBV28 to TRBJ1-2; TRBD1 might be the D (6 bases). The CDR3 consists of 14 residues. Per germline, CDR1 MDHEN and CDR2 SYDVKM. Trimming shortened V by 3 bases and J by 2 bases, and 10 bases separated the two germline ends. CDR3 region: CASSFLGGNYGYTF. In DNA form, the CDR3 reads TGTGCCAGCAGTTTCTTAGGGGGAAACTATGGCTACACCTTC.

This chain links TRBV5-5 with TRBJ1-1, with D uncertain. Trimming took 3 bases from V and 4 from J, leaving 13 bases between them. This CDR3 spans 14 amino acids. Germline V CDR1 and CDR2: SGHKS, YYEKEE (reference sequence). The CDR3 here is CASSWITSGTEAFF. The CDR3 coding sequence is TGTGCCAGCAGCTGGATTACGAGCGGCACTGAAGCTTTCTTT.

Concerning this clone: Other nucleotide sequences in the sample specify the same CDR3. This rearrangement joins TRBV7-9 to TRBJ2-3; 12 bases align to TRBD2. With 5 bases clipped from V and 3 bases from J, the junction kept 6 bases outside the gene matches. Germline V gene lookup returns CDR1 SEHNR and CDR2 FQNEAQ (reference sequence). The CDR3 has 16 amino acids. The CDR3 nucleotides are TGTGCCAGCAGCCTGACTAGCGGGAGACCTACAGATACGCAGTATTTT. Translated: CASSLTSGRPTDTQYF.

This clone was seen a few times. This chain joins TRBV6-2 or TRBV6-3 and TRBJ1-1; D gene uncertain. Germline CDR1 reads MNHEY; CDR2 reads SVGEGT. There are 14 residues in the CDR3. Between the trimmed V and J ends, which lost 6 bases and 0 bases, there was a span of 11 bases. The CDR3 here is CASRYRGLNTEAFF. CDR3 nucleotide sequence: TGTGCCAGCAGGTACAGAGGCTTGAACACTGAAGCTTTCTTT.

V is TRBV4-3 and J is TRBJ2-3, with TRBD1 matching 8 bases. The junction had 1 base not matched to a gene; V was cut back by 0 bases and J by 2 bases. The CDR3 is 15 residues long. CDR1 is LGHNA and CDR2 is YSLEER in the germline V gene. Written as DNA, the CDR3 is TGCGCCAGCAGCCAAGAGGACAGGGTCACAGATACGCAGTATTTT. Translation gives CASSQEDRVTDTQYF.

The chain employs TRBV2 and TRBJ2-1, with a weak D call TRBD1 (5 bases). V was shortened by 5 bases and J by 3 bases, with 14 bases between the two germline ends. The germline gives CDR1 SNHLY, CDR2 FYNNEI. The CDR3 loop spans 15 amino acids. The CDR3 coding sequence is TGTGCCAGCAGTCTAAGGGGAACGATCTACAATGAGCAGTTCTTC. This gives the protein CASSLRGTIYNEQFF.

CDR3 protein: CASSFFGANVLTF. In DNA form, the CDR3 reads TGTGCCAGCAGCTTCTTTGGGGCCAACGTCCTGACTTTC. The chain is built from TRBV7-2 and TRBJ2-6; D gene ambiguous. Germline V gene lookup returns CDR1 SGHTA and CDR2 FQGNSA. V lost 3 bases and J 3 bases, leaving 3 bases between the germline ends. CDR3 length: 13 amino acids.

The chain uses TRBV5-1 and TRBJ2-7; 10 bases align to TRBD1. CDR1 SGHRS and CDR2 YFSETQ come from the germline V gene. V lost 4 bases to trimming and J lost 2 bases; unmatched junction nucleotides: 9. The CDR3 is 16 residues long. The CDR3 sequence: CASSIATGTGAYEQYF. The CDR3 DNA follows: TGCGCCAGCAGCATTGCCACCGGGACAGGGGCCTACGAGCAGTACTTC.

The chain joins TRBV4-3 to TRBJ2-1; possible D gene TRBD1, 5 bases. The V and J ends lost 3 bases and 3 bases respectively, with 9 bases between them. Per germline, CDR1 LGHNA and CDR2 YSLEER. The CDR3 has 14 residues. CDR3 region: CASSQPGNYNEQFF. In nucleotides, the CDR3 is TGCGCCAGCAGCCAGCCAGGGAACTACAATGAGCAGTTCTTC.

The chain joins TRBV28 to TRBJ2-7, with 9 bases aligning to TRBD1. CDR3 length: 15 amino acids. Germline V CDR1 and CDR2: MDHEN, SYDVKM. V was pared by 6 bases and J by 0 bases, with 6 bases of the junction left unmatched. CDR3 in DNA: TGTGCCAGCAGCCAGGGACAGGGAAGCTCCTACGAGCAGTACTTC. Its protein product is CASSQGQGSSYEQYF.

This clone was observed once. V and J are TRBV19 and TRBJ2-1; D possibly corresponds to TRBD2 (5 bases). Trimming cost V 5 bases and J 8 bases, with 13 bases left between them. CDR3 length: 13 residues. Germline V gene sequence: CDR1 LNHDA, CDR2 SQIVND (reference sequence). CDR3 amino acids: CASSPQDGDEQFF. The CDR3 DNA is TGTGCCAGTAGTCCCCAAGACGGGGATGAGCAGTTCTTC.

The chain employs TRBV6-2 or TRBV6-3 and TRBJ2-7; D gene ambiguous. Germline V gives CDR1 MNHEY, CDR2 SVGEGT. The CDR3 totals 12 residues. The V gene lost 4 bases and the J gene lost 4 bases, with 8 bases spanning the gap. The CDR3 region is CASSSTFYEQYF. The CDR3 nucleotides read TGTGCCAGCAGTTCCACGTTTTACGAGCAGTACTTC.

The chain joins TRBV5-4 to TRBJ2-7; TRBD1 or TRBD2 may be the D gene (6 bases each). V lost 5 bases and J lost 1, with 16 bases in between. The germline CDR1 and CDR2 sequences are SGHNT and YYREEE (reference sequence). The CDR3 is 15 residues long. The CDR3 region is CASSPGAGDSYEQYF. The CDR3 DNA reads TGTGCCAGCAGTCCGGGGGCTGGCGATTCCTACGAGCAGTACTTC.

The CDR3 sequence is CASTPGGWNTEAFF. The CDR3 DNA follows: TGTGCCAGTACCCCAGGGGGCTGGAACACTGAAGCTTTCTTT. The chain is built from TRBV19 and TRBJ1-1, with 8 bases matching TRBD1. The ends lost 7 bases at V and 1 base at J; junction bases unmatched: 5. The CDR3 is 14 residues long. The germline V gene encodes CDR1 LNHDA and CDR2 SQIVND (reference sequence). Full variable domain (rest looked up from reference TRBV19 and TRBJ1-1): DGGITQSPKYLFRKEGQNVTLSCEQNLNHDAMYWYRQDPGQGLRLIYYSQIVNDFQKGDIAEGYSVSREKKESFPLTVTSAQKNPTAFYLCASTPGGWNTEAFFGQGTRLTVV.

This rearrangement joins TRBV6-6 to TRBJ1-2, with 9 bases identical to TRBD1. CDR1 and CDR2 (germline): MNHNY, SVGAGI (reference sequence). CDR3 length equals 16 residues. After removal of 4 bases from V and 4 bases from J, the junction contained 10 bases not matched to a gene. The CDR3 spells CASSSFTGGASYGYTF. CDR3 bases: TGTGCCAGCAGTTCTTTCACAGGGGGCGCAAGCTATGGCTACACCTTC.

CDR3 sequence reads: CATSRATGGNSPLHF. DNA of the CDR3: TGTGCCACCAGCAGGGCCACAGGGGGTAATTCACCCCTCCACTTT. V gene TRBV15 combines with J gene TRBJ1-6; 8 bases line up with TRBD1. The CDR3 is made up of 15 amino acids. Germline V gene data show CDR1 as LNHNV and CDR2 as YYDKDF (reference sequence). V was clipped by 3 bases and J by 6 bases; unmatched bases: 4.

V gene TRBV9 combines with J gene TRBJ2-7, with 8 bases identical to TRBD2. Trimming cost V 4 bases and J 6 bases; bases outside gene matches: 12. This CDR3 spans 15 amino acids. CDR1 and CDR2 (germline): SGDLS, YYNGEE. The CDR3 protein is CASSPDSGGPFEQYF. The CDR3 DNA is TGTGCCAGCAGCCCTGACTCGGGGGGGCCATTCGAGCAGTACTTC.

This sequence joins TRBV18 and TRBJ2-7, with D perhaps assigned TRBD1 or TRBD2 (5 bases each). Trimming took 4 bases from V and 2 from J, leaving 18 bases between them. This CDR3 is built from 16 residues. Germline CDR1 reads KGHSH; CDR2 reads LQKENI. CDR3 region: CASSRAGTPIPYEQYF. The CDR3 DNA reads TGTGCCAGCTCACGTGCCGGGACCCCAATTCCCTACGAGCAGTACTTC.

The chain carries TRBV6-2 or TRBV6-3 and TRBJ2-7; the D is unclear. Trimming cost V 5 bases and J 0 bases, with 14 bases left between them. There are 15 residues in the CDR3. Germline assignment: CDR1 MNHEY and CDR2 SVGEGT. CDR3 sequence reads: CASSRAAQSSYEQYF. In DNA, the CDR3 is TGTGCCAGCAGTCGAGCAGCGCAGAGCTCCTACGAGCAGTACTTC.